Shown below are 4 T cell receptor beta chains from a single sample sequenced in a study of blood T cell repertoires in COVID-19. Some clones are missing from TCRdb's copy, which holds only in-frame ones; the method was immunoSEQ multiplex PCR. The sample contains around 190,000 clones, roughly 88% of which appear only once. Sequencing used PBMCs or T cells enriched from blood (not recorded which). These receptors all stem from a man aged 35-49 years with acute COVID-19.

This chain connects TRBV6-5 to TRBJ1-6; D is undetermined. Germline CDR1 reads MNHEY; CDR2 reads SVGAGI. Trimming removed 10 bases from V and 0 bases from J, with 13 bases in between. This CDR3 is 15 amino acids long. The CDR3 loop is CAISRLSSYNSPLHF. CDR3 bases: TGTGCCATCTCGCGTTTGAGCTCCTATAATTCACCCCTCCACTTT.

J is TRBJ2-1 and V is TRBV7-3; maybe TRBD2 (5 bases). Germline-derived CDR1 and CDR2 are SGHTA and FQGTGA. The CDR3 sequence is 14 residues long. V dropped 6 bases and J dropped 3 bases, with 12 bases sitting between them. CDR3: CASSEHGVYNEQFF. The DNA for the CDR3 is TGTGCCAGCAGTGAGCACGGGGTCTACAATGAGCAGTTCTTC.

The chain combines TRBV5-1 with TRBJ1-2; 7 nucleotides align to TRBD1. The CDR3 extends over 14 amino acids. Germline V gene sequence: CDR1 SGHRS, CDR2 YFSETQ. V lost 4 bases, J lost 0 bases, and 3 bases stayed unmatched. This CDR3 is CASSQQGSNYGYTF. DNA of the CDR3: TGCGCCAGCAGCCAACAGGGGTCTAACTATGGCTACACCTTC. The full variable domain, rest sourced from reference TRBV5-1 and TRBJ1-2, is KAGVTQTPRYLIKTRGQQVTLSCSPISGHRSVSWYQQTPGQGLQFLFEYFSETQRNKGNFPGRFSGRQFSNSRSEMNVSTLELGDSALYLCASSQQGSNYGYTFGSGTRLTVV.

The chain uses TRBV12-2 and TRBJ2-3; no check of the table's D call, TRBD1, against the DNA was made. TRBV12-2 is deemed a pseudogene. The CDR3 sequence is 15 residues long. CDR3: CASRPGQGRTDTQYF. The CDR3 DNA reads TGTGCAAGTCGCCCGGGACAGGGACGCACAGATACGCAGTATTTT.